The text below deals with one T cell receptor beta chain. What it binds is not known. The time point is: week 23, last vaccination. Vaccination used 300 ug of mutant IDH1 20-mer peptide per dose, with topical imiquimod. These data belong to a study of a mutant IDH1 vaccine in newly diagnosed glioma. J was trimmed by 4 bases and V by 1 base; bases with no gene match: 6. Germline V gives CDR1 SGHRS, CDR2 YFSETQ. CDR3 size: 15 residues. TCRdb keeps only in-frame clones here, not all; method: immunoSEQ multiplex PCR. The table includes roughly 43,000 clones, about 75% detected once. The receptor comes from a man aged 50 to 59 with glioma. The chain has TRBV5-1 and TRBJ2-5; the match to TRBD2 covers 8 bases. The source was PBMCs, collected from a glioma patient whose treatment included an IDH1 peptide vaccine. The CDR3 protein is CASSLSGGPSETQYF. For the CDR3, the DNA is TGCGCCAGCAGCTTGTCGGGGGGGCCTTCAGAGACCCAGTACTTC.